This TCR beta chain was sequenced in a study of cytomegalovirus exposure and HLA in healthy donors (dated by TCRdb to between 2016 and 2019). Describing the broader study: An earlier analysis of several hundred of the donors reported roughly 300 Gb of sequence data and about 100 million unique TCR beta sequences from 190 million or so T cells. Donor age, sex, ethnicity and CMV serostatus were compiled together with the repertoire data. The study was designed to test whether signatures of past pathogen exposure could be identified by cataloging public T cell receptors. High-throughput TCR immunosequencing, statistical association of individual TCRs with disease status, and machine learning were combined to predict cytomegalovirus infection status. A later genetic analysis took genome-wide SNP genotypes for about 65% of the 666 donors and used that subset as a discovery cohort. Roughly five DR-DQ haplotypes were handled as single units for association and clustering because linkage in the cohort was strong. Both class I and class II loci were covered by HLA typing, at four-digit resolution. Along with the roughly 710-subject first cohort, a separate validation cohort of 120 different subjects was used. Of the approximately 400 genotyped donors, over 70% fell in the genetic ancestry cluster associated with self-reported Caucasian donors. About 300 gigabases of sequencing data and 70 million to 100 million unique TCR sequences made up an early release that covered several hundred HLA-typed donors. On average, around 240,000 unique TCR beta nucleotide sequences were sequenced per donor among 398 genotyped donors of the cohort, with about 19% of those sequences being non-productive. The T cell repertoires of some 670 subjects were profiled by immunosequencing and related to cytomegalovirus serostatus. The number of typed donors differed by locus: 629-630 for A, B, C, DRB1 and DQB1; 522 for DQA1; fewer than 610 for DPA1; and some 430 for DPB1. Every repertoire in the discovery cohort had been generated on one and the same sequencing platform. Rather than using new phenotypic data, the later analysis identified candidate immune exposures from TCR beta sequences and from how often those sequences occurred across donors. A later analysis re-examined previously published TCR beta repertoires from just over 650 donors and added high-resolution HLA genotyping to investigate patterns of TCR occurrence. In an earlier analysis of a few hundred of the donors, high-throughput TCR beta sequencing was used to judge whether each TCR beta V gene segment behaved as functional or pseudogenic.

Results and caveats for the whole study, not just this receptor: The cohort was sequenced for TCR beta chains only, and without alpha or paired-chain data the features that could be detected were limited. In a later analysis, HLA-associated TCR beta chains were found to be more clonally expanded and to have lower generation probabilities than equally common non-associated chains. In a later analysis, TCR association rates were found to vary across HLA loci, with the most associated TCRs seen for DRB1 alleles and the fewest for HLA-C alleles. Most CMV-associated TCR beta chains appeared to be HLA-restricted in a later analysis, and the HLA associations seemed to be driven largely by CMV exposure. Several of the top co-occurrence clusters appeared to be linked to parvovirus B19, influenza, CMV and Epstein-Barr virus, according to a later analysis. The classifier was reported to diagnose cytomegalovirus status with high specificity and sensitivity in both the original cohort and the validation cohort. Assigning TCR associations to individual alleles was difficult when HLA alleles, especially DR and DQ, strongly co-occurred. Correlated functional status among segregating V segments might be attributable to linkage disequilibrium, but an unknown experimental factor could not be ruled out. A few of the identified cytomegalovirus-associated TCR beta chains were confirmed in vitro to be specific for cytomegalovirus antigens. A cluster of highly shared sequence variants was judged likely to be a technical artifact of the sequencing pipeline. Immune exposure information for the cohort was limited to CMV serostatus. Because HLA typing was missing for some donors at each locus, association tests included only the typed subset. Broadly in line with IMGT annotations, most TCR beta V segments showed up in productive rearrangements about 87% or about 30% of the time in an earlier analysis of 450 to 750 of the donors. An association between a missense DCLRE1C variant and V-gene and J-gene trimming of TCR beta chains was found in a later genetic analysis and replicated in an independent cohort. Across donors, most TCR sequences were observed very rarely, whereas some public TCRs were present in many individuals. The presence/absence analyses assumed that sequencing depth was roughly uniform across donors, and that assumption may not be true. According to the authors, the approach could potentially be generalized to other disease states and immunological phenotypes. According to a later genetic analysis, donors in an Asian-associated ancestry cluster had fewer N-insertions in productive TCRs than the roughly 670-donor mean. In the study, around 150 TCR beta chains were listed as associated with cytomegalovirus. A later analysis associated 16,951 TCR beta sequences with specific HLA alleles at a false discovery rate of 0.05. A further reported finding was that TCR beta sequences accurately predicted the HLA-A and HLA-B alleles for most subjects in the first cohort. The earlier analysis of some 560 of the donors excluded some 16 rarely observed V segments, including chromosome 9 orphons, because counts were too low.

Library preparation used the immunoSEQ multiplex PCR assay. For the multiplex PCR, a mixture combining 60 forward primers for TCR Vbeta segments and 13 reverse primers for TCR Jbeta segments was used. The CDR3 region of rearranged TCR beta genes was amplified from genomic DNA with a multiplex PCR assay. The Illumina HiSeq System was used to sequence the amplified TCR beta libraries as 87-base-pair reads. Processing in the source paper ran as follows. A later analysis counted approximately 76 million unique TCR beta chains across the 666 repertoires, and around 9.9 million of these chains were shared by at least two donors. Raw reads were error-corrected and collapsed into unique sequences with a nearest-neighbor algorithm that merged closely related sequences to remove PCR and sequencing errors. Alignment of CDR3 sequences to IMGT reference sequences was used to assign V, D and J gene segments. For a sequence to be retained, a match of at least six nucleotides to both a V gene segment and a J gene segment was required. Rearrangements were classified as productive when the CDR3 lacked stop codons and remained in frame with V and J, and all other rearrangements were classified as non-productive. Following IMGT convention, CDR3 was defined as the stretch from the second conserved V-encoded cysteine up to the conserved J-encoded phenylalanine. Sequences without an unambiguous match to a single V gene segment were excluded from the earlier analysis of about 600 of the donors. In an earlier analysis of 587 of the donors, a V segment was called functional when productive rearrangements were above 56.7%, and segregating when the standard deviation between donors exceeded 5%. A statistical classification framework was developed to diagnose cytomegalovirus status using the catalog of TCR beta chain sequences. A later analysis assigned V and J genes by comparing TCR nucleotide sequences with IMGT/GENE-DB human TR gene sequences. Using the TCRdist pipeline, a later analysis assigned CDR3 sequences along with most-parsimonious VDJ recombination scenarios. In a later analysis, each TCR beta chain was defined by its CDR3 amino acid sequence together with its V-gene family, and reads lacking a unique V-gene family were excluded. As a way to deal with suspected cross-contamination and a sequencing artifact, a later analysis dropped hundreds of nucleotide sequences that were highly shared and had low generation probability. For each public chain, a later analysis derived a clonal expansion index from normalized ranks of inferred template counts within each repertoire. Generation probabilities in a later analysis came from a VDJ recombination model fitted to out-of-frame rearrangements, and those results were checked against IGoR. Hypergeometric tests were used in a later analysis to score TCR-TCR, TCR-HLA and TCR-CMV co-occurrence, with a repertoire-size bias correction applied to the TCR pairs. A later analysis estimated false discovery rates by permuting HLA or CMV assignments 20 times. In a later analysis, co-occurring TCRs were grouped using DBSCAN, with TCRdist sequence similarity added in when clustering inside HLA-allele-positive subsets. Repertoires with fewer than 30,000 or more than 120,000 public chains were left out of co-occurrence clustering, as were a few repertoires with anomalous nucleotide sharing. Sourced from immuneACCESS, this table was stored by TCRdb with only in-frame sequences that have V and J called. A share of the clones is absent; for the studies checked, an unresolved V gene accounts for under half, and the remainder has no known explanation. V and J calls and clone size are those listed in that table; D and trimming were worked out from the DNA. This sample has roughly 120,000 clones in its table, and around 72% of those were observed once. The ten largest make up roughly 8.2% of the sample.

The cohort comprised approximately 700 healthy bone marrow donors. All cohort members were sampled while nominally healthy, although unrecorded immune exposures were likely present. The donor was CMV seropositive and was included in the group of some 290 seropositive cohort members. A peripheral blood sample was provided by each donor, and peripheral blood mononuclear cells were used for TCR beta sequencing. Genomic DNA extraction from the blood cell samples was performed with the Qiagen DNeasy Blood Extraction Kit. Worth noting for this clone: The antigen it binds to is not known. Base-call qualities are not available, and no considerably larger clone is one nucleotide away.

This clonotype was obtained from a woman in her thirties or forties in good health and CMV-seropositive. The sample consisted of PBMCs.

The sequenced DNA: TGTGCCAGCAGTTTGGGGACAGGGTTCCAAGAGACCCAGTACTTC. It is translated as CASSLGTGFQETQYF. The V gene is TRBV28 and the J gene is TRBJ2-5, with TRBD1 matching 9 junction bases. CDR3 length: 15 amino acids, cysteine to phenylalanine. Only the CDR3 DNA is retained, 45 bases long and in frame from the first base. Relative to germline, V is missing 3 bases and J is missing 1 base, with 3 bases of the junction outside any gene match. The germline V gene gives CDR1 as MDHEN and CDR2 as SYDVKM.